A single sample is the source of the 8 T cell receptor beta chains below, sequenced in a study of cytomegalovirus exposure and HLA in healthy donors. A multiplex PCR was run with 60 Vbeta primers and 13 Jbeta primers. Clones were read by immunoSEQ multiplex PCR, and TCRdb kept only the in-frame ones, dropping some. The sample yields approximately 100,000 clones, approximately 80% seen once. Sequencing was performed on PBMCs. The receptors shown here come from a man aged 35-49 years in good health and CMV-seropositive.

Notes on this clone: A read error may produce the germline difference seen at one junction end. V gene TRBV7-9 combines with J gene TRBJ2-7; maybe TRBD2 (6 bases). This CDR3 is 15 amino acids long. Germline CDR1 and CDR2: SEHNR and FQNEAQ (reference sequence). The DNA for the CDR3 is TGTGTCAGCAGCTCAGGGAGGATGGGCTCCTACGAGCAGTACTTC. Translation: CVSSSGRMGSYEQYF.

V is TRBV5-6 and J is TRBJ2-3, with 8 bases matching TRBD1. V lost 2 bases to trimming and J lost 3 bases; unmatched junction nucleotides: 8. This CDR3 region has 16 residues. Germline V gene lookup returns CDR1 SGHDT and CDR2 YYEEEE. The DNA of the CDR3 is TGTGCCAGCAGCTTCTCCAGGGGGCGCGTAACAGATACGCAGTATTTT. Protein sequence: CASSFSRGRVTDTQYF.

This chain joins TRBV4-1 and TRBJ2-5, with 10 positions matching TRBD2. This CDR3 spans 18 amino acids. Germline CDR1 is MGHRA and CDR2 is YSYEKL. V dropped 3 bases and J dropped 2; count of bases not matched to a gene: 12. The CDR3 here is CASSHQQVSSGRQETQYF. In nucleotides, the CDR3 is TGCGCCAGCAGCCATCAACAGGTTTCTAGCGGGAGACAAGAGACCCAGTACTTC.

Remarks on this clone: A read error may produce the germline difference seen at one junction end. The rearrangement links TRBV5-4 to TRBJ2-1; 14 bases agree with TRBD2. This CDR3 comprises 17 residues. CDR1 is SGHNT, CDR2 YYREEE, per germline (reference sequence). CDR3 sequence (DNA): TGTGCCAGTAGCTCACGACTAGCGGGGGGGCCTCCTAATGAGCAGTTCTTC. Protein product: CASSSRLAGGPPNEQFF.

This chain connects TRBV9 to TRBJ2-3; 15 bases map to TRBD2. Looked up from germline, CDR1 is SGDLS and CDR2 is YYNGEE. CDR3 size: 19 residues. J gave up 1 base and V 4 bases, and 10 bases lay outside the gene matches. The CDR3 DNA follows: TGTGCCAGCAGCCCCCGGGCGTGGACTAGCGGGGGGGGCACAGATACGCAGTATTTT. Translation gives CASSPRAWTSGGGTDTQYF.

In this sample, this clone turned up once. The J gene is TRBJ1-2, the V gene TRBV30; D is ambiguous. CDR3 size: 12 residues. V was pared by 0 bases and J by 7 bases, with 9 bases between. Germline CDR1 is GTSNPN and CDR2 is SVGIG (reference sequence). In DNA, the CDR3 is TGTGCCTGGAGTGTAACCGGGGTTGGCTACACCTTC. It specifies CAWSVTGVGYTF. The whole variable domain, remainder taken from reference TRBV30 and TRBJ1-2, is SQTIHQWPATLVQPVGSPLSLECTVEGTSNPNLYWYRQAAGRGLQLLFYSVGIGQISSEVPQNLSASRPQDRQFILSSKKLLLSDSGFYLCAWSVTGVGYTFGSGTRLTVV.

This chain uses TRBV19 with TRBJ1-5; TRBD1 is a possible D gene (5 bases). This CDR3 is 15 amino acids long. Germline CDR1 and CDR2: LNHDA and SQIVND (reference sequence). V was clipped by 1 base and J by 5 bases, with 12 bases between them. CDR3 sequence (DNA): TGTGCCAGTAGTATAGGTGTAGGGGACTATCAGCCCCAGCATTTT. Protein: CASSIGVGDYQPQHF.

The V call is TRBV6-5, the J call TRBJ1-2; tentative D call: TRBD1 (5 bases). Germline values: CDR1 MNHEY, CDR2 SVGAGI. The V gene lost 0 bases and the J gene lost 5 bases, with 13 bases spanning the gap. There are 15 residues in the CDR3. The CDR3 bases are TGTGCCAGCAGTTACTCGGGGGGGACGGCGTATGGCTACACCTTC. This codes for CASSYSGGTAYGYTF.